The source of this T cell receptor beta chain is a study of blood T cell repertoires in COVID-19. Study-wide context: Specimens from acute and convalescent COVID-19 originated in the United States, Italy and Spain. T cells, B-cell-depleted T cells, or PBMCs supplied cDNA or gDNA.

CDR1 SQVTM and CDR2 ANQGSEA come from the germline V gene. CDR3 length equals 13 residues. With 5 bases clipped from V and 0 bases from J, the junction kept 3 bases outside the gene matches. Original handling: It was from reference gene primer amplification that nucleated cell counts were estimated. Produced via immunoSEQ multiplex PCR; TCRdb's table is partial and in-frame only. The DNA was the basis for D and trimming; V, J and clone size are from that table. Altogether 40,000 to 50,000 clones are present, around 81% being singletons, with the ten largest covering approximately 5%. The sequenced material came from peripheral blood. This clonotype was sampled from a man between 50 and 59 years old with active COVID-19. The J gene is TRBJ1-2, the V gene TRBV29-1; 7 positions match TRBD1. The CDR3 region has the DNA TGCAGCGTTACACAGGGGACTAACTATGGCTACACCTTC. Encoded protein: CSVTQGTNYGYTF.